Presented here are 11 T cell receptor beta chains from one specimen sequenced in a study of response to subunit inactivated influenza vaccine. TCRdb re-called the RT-PCR reads through MiXCR, storing one row per CDR3 protein. The sample has roughly 550,000 distinct CDR3 sequences, approximately 20% seen once. This sample was shared with a second study, whose subject was T cells expressing NK-cell markers. That source reports: Scientists made TCR beta cDNA using 5'RACE template switching with UMIs.

Sequenced material: CD4+ T cells sorted from PBMCs, taken roughly 12 days after vaccination. These receptors came from a man aged 50-59 years who received an inactivated influenza vaccine.

The chain carries TRBV9 and TRBJ2-1; unclear D gene. V was pared by 1 base and J by 5 bases, with 4 bases between. Germline lookup yields CDR1 SGDLS and CDR2 YYNGEE. CDR3 length: 12 amino acids. CDR3 bases: TGTGCCAGCAGCGTATTTAACAATGAGCAGTTCTTC. Amino acid sequence: CASSVFNNEQFF.

This clonotype appeared a few times. This chain uses TRBV5-1 with TRBJ1-3; D call uncertain. Germline CDR1 and CDR2: SGHRS and YFSETQ. CDR3 size: 14 residues. Between the trimmed V and J ends, which lost 0 bases and 4 bases, there was a span of 8 bases. CDR3 sequence: CASSLAGKGNTIYF. For the CDR3, the DNA is TGCGCCAGCAGCTTGGCTGGGAAAGGAAACACCATATATTTT.

This clonotype was observed a handful of times. In nucleotides, the CDR3 is TGTGCCAGCAGGCCGACAGCCAGCTCTGGAAACACCATATATTTT. This codes for CASRPTASSGNTIYF. The chain uses TRBV6-1 and TRBJ1-3, with D perhaps matching TRBD1 (5 bases). Germline loops: CDR1 MNHNS, CDR2 SASEGT. V was pared by 6 bases and J by 0 bases, with 12 bases between. CDR3 length: 15 amino acids.

The rearrangement uses TRBV3-1 and TRBJ1-1, with D possibly matching TRBD1 (5 bases). The CDR3 has 14 amino acids. Per germline, CDR1 LGHDT and CDR2 YNNKEL (reference sequence). Deletions cut 0 bases from V and 11 bases from J, with 16 bases between. The CDR3 bases are TGTGCCAGCAGCCAAGAAAGGCGGGGCGAGACGGCTTTCTTT. Translating gives CASSQERRGETAFF.

The sample holds one count of this clonotype. This rearrangement joins TRBV6-1 to TRBJ2-6; no clear D. Germline CDR1 is MNHNS and CDR2 is SASEGT. CDR3 length: 14 amino acids. V dropped 4 bases and J dropped 3 bases, with 7 bases sitting between them. The CDR3 coding sequence is TGTGCCAGCAGTGTATTCTTTGGGGCCAACGTCCTGACTTTC. As protein: CASSVFFGANVLTF.

V and J are TRBV4-2 and TRBJ1-3; D is ambiguous. Germline CDR1 reads LGHNA; CDR2 reads YNFKEQ. This CDR3 comprises 17 residues. Trimming pared 2 bases from V and 0 bases from J, leaving 14 bases between. The CDR3 coding sequence is TGTGCCAGCAGCCAACGAACTAATCTAGGCTCTGGAAACACCATATATTTT. It encodes CASSQRTNLGSGNTIYF.

The chain is built from TRBV3-1 and TRBJ2-1; tentatively, D is TRBD2 (6 bases). V lost 4 bases to trimming and J lost 8 bases, with 12 bases between them. Germline CDR1 LGHDT, CDR2 YNNKEL (reference sequence). The CDR3 sequence is 13 residues long. The CDR3 bases are TGTGCCAGCAGCCTCACCGGGGGACATGAGCAGTTCTTC. It codes for CASSLTGGHEQFF.

V and J are TRBV11-2 and TRBJ1-1; TRBD1 aligns across 8 bases. Germline CDR1 reads SGHAT; CDR2 reads FQNNGV. The CDR3 is 19 amino acids. J was trimmed by 0 bases and V by 6 bases; bases with no gene match: 18. The CDR3 protein is CASSPFGSGGSDLNTEAFF. CDR3 nucleotide sequence: TGTGCCAGCAGTCCCTTTGGGTCAGGGGGCTCAGACCTGAACACTGAAGCTTTCTTT. The full variable domain, in which reference TRBV11-2 and TRBJ1-1 provide the parts outside the CDR3, is EAGVAQSPRYKIIEKRQSVAFWCNPISGHATLYWYQQILGQGPKLLIQFQNNGVVDDSQLPKDRFSAERLKGVDSTLKIQPAKLEDSAVYLCASSPFGSGGSDLNTEAFFGQGTRLTVV.

This chain uses TRBV18 with TRBJ2-7, with 9 bases identical to TRBD1. J was trimmed by 6 bases and V by 6 bases; bases with no gene match: 12. Germline loops: CDR1 KGHSH, CDR2 LQKENI. This CDR3 spans 15 amino acids. The CDR3: CASSPGTGPGLEQYF. The CDR3, as DNA: TGTGCCAGCTCGCCCGGGACAGGGCCGGGTCTCGAGCAGTACTTC.

The chain is built from TRBV7-9 and TRBJ2-2, with D possibly being TRBD2 (6 bases). Germline V CDR1 and CDR2: SEHNR, FQNEAQ (reference sequence). V was clipped by 2 bases and J by 5 bases, with 18 bases between them. CDR3 length: 17 amino acids. CDR3 sequence (DNA): TGTGCCAGCAGCTTATACGGGTCAGGAGGGAAGACCGGGGAGCTGTTTTTT. Protein: CASSLYGSGGKTGELFF.

This clonotype occurred a few times. In nucleotides, the CDR3 is TGTGCCAGCAGCACCGACTGGACCTACGAGCAGTACTTC. Protein sequence: CASSTDWTYEQYF. The chain employs TRBV7-9 and TRBJ2-7; D is unresolved. CDR1 SEHNR and CDR2 FQNEAQ come from the germline V gene (reference sequence). The V end was cut by 5 bases, the J end by 2 bases, with 10 bases between. CDR3 length: 13 residues.